The 17 T cell receptor beta chains presented below share a single source sample, sequenced in a study of cytomegalovirus exposure and HLA in healthy donors (dated by TCRdb to about 2017). The library was made by the immunoSEQ multiplex PCR assay. A mixture of 60 forward primers for TCR Vbeta segments and 13 reverse primers for TCR Jbeta segments was used in the multiplex PCR. TCRdb took over this immuneACCESS table, retaining in-frame rearrangements with V and J assigned. Such tables are incomplete; in checked studies, under half of the missing clones stem from an unresolved V gene, and the remainder is unexplained. The sample profile shows 50,000 or so clones; about three quarters of them were found once. The ten largest make up about 2.3% of the sample. Sequences were obtained from PBMCs. All receptors come from a female donor in good health and CMV-seronegative.

This clone showed up just a few times. Because it lacks the conserved phenylalanine or tryptophan at the end, this CDR3 is likely a read error. Because the CDR3's place on the DNA is in doubt, the DNA is left out and the CDR3 is given as listed by TCRdb. This rearrangement joins TRBV2 to TRBJ1-1; the listed D gene, TRBD1, was not tested against the DNA. Both ends counted, the CDR3 spans 12 residues. Germline values: CDR1 SNHLY, CDR2 FYNNEI. The CDR3 is CASSEAGGHSSL.

A remark on this clone: In this CDR3 the conserved last residue, phenylalanine or tryptophan, is missing, so a read error is likely. The CDR3 DNA is TGCGCCAGCAGCCCGGGAACTTTGGGGATATTGGGGATGAACACTGAAGCTTTCCTT. Its translation is CASSPGTLGILGMNTEAFL. The rearrangement uses TRBV5-1 and TRBJ1-1; D not certain. V dropped 4 bases and J dropped 0 bases, with 25 bases sitting between them. The germline V gene has CDR1 SGHRS and CDR2 YFSETQ. This CDR3 region has 19 residues.

For this clone: A junction end diverges from the germline sequence, so it may reflect a read error. The chain joins TRBV7-7 to TRBJ2-2, with D uncertain. There are 14 residues in the CDR3. The germline CDR1 and CDR2 sequences are SSHAT and FNYEAQ (reference sequence). The CDR3 reads CASRLNRDTGELFF. The DNA for the CDR3 is TGTGCTAGCAGACTCAATCGGGACACCGGGGAGCTGTTTTTT.

The CDR3: CASSLVAKGGTQYF. In DNA form, the CDR3 reads TGTGCCAGCAGCTTAGTCGCAAAGGGAGGTACGCAGTATTTT. This rearrangement joins TRBV7-2 to TRBJ2-3; D is perhaps TRBD2 (6 bases). Germline V gene sequence: CDR1 SGHTA, CDR2 FQGNSA. The CDR3 is 14 residues long. V lost 1 base, J lost 8 bases, and 13 bases lay in between.

The rearrangement uses TRBV14 and TRBJ1-5, with D possibly TRBD1 on 5 matching bases. The CDR3 runs to 16 residues. Trimming removed 1 base from V and 0 bases from J, with 10 bases in between. Germline assignment: CDR1 SGHDN and CDR2 FVKESK. The CDR3 region is CASSQGQGRSNQPQHF. The CDR3 DNA sequence: TGTGCCAGCAGCCAAGGCCAGGGCCGTAGCAATCAGCCCCAGCATTTT.

A few counts support this clone. Here the CDR3 DNA reads TGTGCCAGCAGCGTAGATGGGGGGTTAGAAGAGACCCAGTACTTC. Its protein is CASSVDGGLEETQYF. J is TRBJ2-5 and V is TRBV9, with a tentative D call TRBD2 (6 bases). The CDR3 runs 15 residues. CDR1 is SGDLS and CDR2 is YYNGEE in the germline V gene. Deletions cut 0 bases from V and 3 bases from J, with 12 bases between.

The chain carries TRBV28 and TRBJ1-5; 9 bases match TRBD1. J was trimmed by 6 bases and V by 6 bases; bases with no gene match: 6. The CDR3 loop spans 14 amino acids. CDR1 is MDHEN and CDR2 is SYDVKM in the germline V gene. Here the CDR3 reads CASRETGGLQPQHF. The CDR3 DNA is TGTGCCAGCAGGGAGACAGGGGGGCTTCAGCCCCAGCATTTT.

The V gene is TRBV6-5, the J gene TRBJ2-7; D perhaps matches TRBD2 (7 bases). The CDR3 loop spans 14 amino acids. Trimming cost V 0 bases and J 7 bases, with 13 bases left between them. The germline gives CDR1 MNHEY, CDR2 SVGAGI. The CDR3: CASSYSRGAGEQYF. The CDR3 DNA reads TGTGCCAGCAGTTACTCCCGGGGGGCAGGGGAGCAGTACTTC.

The chain uses TRBV18 and TRBJ2-1; 7 bases align to TRBD2. Germline trimming cut 2 bases from V and 0 bases from J; bases unmatched to any gene: 4. Germline CDR1 and CDR2: KGHSH and LQKENI. The CDR3 totals 16 residues. The CDR3 DNA sequence: TGTGCCAGCTCACCAAGAGGCGGGAGCTCCTACAATGAGCAGTTCTTC. It yields the protein CASSPRGGSSYNEQFF. Looking up the rest from reference TRBV18 and TRBJ2-1 gives the full variable domain: NAGVMQNPRHLVRRRGQEARLRCSPMKGHSHVYWYRQLPEEGLKFMVYLQKENIIDESGMPKERFSAEFPKEGPSILRIQQVVRGDSAAYFCASSPRGGSSYNEQFFGPGTRLTVL.

This chain joins TRBV5-1 and TRBJ2-5, with TRBD1 matching over 9 bases. Trimming took 1 base from V and 6 from J; bases not matched to a gene: 4. The CDR3 is made up of 14 amino acids. The germline V gene encodes CDR1 SGHRS and CDR2 YFSETQ. The CDR3 sequence is CASSLTQGAKTQYF. CDR3 nucleotides: TGCGCCAGCAGCTTGACACAGGGGGCAAAGACCCAGTACTTC.

This rearrangement joins TRBV6-1 to TRBJ2-5; D remains unclear. Gene TRBJ2-7 matches the end of the DNA better, so the J call may be wrong. CDR3 size: 11 residues. Germline-derived CDR1 and CDR2 are MNHNS and SASEGT. The CDR3 sequence: CASSEGYEQYF. The DNA for the CDR3 is TGTGCCAGCAGTGAAGGGTACGAGCAGTACTTC.

Of note for this clone: The same CDR3 also results from other DNA sequences found in this sample. In DNA, the CDR3 is TGTGCCAGCAGATTAACAGGGGGCCAAGAGACCCAGTACTTC. Its protein product is CASRLTGGQETQYF. The V call is TRBV7-9, the J call TRBJ2-5; 8 bases match TRBD1. In germline, CDR1 is SEHNR, CDR2 FQNEAQ (reference sequence). The trim removed 6 bases at V and 1 base at J, leaving 4 bases unmatched. The CDR3 runs to 14 residues.

V usage is TRBV7-8 and J usage is TRBJ1-5, with 7 bases that match TRBD1. Germline V lookup: CDR1 SGHVS, CDR2 FQNEAQ. CDR3 length: 17 residues. V trimming: 4 bases; J trimming: 3 bases; junction bases outside the gene matches: 12. The CDR3 nucleotides read TGTGCCAGCAGCTCAGCTCCCGGACAGGTGTTCAATCAGCCCCAGCATTTT. This encodes CASSSAPGQVFNQPQHF. The whole variable domain, filled in from reference TRBV7-8 and TRBJ1-5, reads GAGVSQSPRYKVAKRGQDVALRCDPISGHVSLFWYQQALGQGPEFLTYFQNEAQLDKSGLPSDRFFAERPEGSVSTLKIQRTQQEDSAVYLCASSSAPGQVFNQPQHFGDGTRLSIL.

CDR3 sequence (DNA): TGCGCCAGCACCAGGGATGGCACCGGGGAGCTGTTTTTT. Protein product: CASTRDGTGELFF. The chain recombines TRBV5-1 with TRBJ2-2, with D possibly matching TRBD1 (5 bases). V was shortened by 6 bases and J by 4 bases, with 10 bases between the two germline ends. There are 13 residues in the CDR3. Germline V CDR1 and CDR2: SGHRS, YFSETQ.

This chain links TRBV15 with TRBJ2-7, with 8 bases identical to TRBD1. CDR3 size: 16 residues. Germline V gene data show CDR1 as LNHNV and CDR2 as YYDKDF (reference sequence). The junction had 5 bases not matched to a gene; V was cut back by 1 base and J by 0 bases. CDR3 bases: TGTGCCACCAGCAGAGCGGACAGGGCCCTCTCCTACGAGCAGTACTTC. It is translated as CATSRADRALSYEQYF.

The chain uses TRBV6-6 and TRBJ2-5; perhaps TRBD2 as D (6 bases). V was cut by 5 bases and J by 5 bases, with 21 bases left in between. From germline, CDR1 is MNHNY and CDR2 SVGAGI (reference sequence). This CDR3 spans 16 amino acids. The CDR3 region has the DNA TGTGCCAGCAGTAAAGACCGGGCCGCGGGGCGGGAGACCCAGTACTTC. Its translation is CASSKDRAAGRETQYF.

The chain uses TRBV2 and TRBJ2-1; 8 bases fit TRBD2. Germline values: CDR1 SNHLY, CDR2 FYNNEI. The V and J ends lost 6 bases and 8 bases, in that order; junction bases with no gene match: 9. This CDR3 contains 14 residues. The CDR3 is CASRRTSSVYEQFF. The CDR3 DNA reads as TGTGCCAGCAGGCGGACTAGCAGCGTCTATGAGCAGTTCTTC.